The next 22 T cell receptor beta chains were all read from a single sample in a study of CXCR3-negative and CXCR3-positive naive CD8 T cells. UMI-tagged TRB cDNA libraries were built via 5' RACE. TCRdb reprocessed the 5' RACE reads and stores each CDR3 protein as one record, lacking DNA. The specimen's table records about 23,000 distinct CDR3 sequences. The sample comprised memory CD8+ T cells from blood. The receptor source for this set is a human donor in good health. Some clones in this sample may be carry-over from other donors' samples.

The CDR3 spells CASTSGRALNTEAFF. This rearrangement joins TRBV7-9 to TRBJ1-1. The CDR3 extends over 15 amino acids. The germline CDR1 and CDR2 sequences are SEHNR and FQNEAQ (reference sequence).

This clonotype shows up as large by frequency. J is TRBJ2-5 and V is TRBV6-2 or TRBV6-3; the D gene TCRdb calls, TRBD1, cannot be checked with no DNA. The germline V gene encodes CDR1 MNHEY and CDR2 SVGEGT. The length of the CDR3 is 15 residues. The CDR3 here is CASSPTTGEVETQYF.

This chain connects TRBV6-2 or TRBV6-3 to TRBJ2-2; checking the TCRdb D call of TRBD1 is not possible without DNA. The CDR3 length is 13 residues. Germline V gives CDR1 MNHEY, CDR2 SVGEGT. The CDR3 loop is CASNTGDSGELFF.

J is TRBJ2-3 and V is TRBV6-6; TCRdb gives TRBD1 as the D gene, but with no DNA this cannot be confirmed. CDR3 length: 16 amino acids. Germline lookup yields CDR1 MNHNY and CDR2 SVGAGI (reference sequence). The CDR3 protein is CASSYAPGEIQNTQYF.

The rearrangement uses TRBV5-1 and TRBJ2-7; TCRdb indicates TRBD2, and absent DNA this call remains unverified. The germline V gene has CDR1 SGHRS and CDR2 YFSETQ. The CDR3 totals 19 residues. CDR3 sequence: CASSLSASDGPSFSYEQYF.

The chain employs TRBV6-4 and TRBJ2-5; with no DNA, the TCRdb D assignment of TRBD1 cannot be verified. The germline V gene has CDR1 MRHNA and CDR2 SNTAGT. The CDR3 extends over 16 amino acids. CDR3 protein: CASSKTGGEGQETQYF.

The V gene is TRBV7-6, the J gene TRBJ2-2; the D call from TCRdb, TRBD2, cannot be confirmed without DNA. Germline CDR1 and CDR2: SGHVS and FNYEAQ. There are 16 residues in the CDR3. CDR3 in amino acids: CASSLEKAGPAGELFF. The full variable domain, with the rest looked up from reference TRBV7-6 and TRBJ2-2, is GAGVSQSPRYKVTKRGQDVALRCDPISGHVSLYWYRQALGQGPEFLTYFNYEAQQDKSGLPNDRFSAERPEGSISTLTIQRTEQRDSAMYRCASSLEKAGPAGELFFGEGSRLTVL.

The chain couples TRBV7-9 to TRBJ2-1; with no DNA, the TCRdb D assignment of TRBD1 cannot be verified. This CDR3 contains 16 residues. Germline values: CDR1 SEHNR, CDR2 FQNEAQ (reference sequence). The CDR3 sequence: CASSPSGGADYNEQFF.

The chain couples TRBV18 to TRBJ2-7; no DNA is available, so the TRBD1 call from TCRdb remains unchecked. Germline assignment: CDR1 KGHSH and CDR2 LQKENI. The CDR3 has 15 amino acids. CDR3 loop: CASSPPRTANYEQYF.

V gene TRBV4-1 combines with J gene TRBJ2-7; with no DNA, the TCRdb D assignment of TRBD1 cannot be verified. This CDR3 contains 13 residues. Looked up from germline, CDR1 is MGHRA and CDR2 is YSYEKL. The CDR3 loop is CASSLREPYEQYF.

CDR3: CASRTTSGVNTGELFF. The chain uses TRBV7-6 and TRBJ2-2; absent DNA, TCRdb's TRBD2 call cannot be checked. The CDR3 extends over 16 amino acids. The V gene's germline CDR1 is SGHVS and CDR2 FNYEAQ.

The chain couples TRBV25-1 to TRBJ1-2; TCRdb calls TRBD1, which cannot be checked without DNA. The germline gives CDR1 MGHDK, CDR2 SYGVNS. CDR3 length: 15 amino acids. The CDR3 loop reads CASSGGLGTGYGYTF.

The chain is built from TRBV7-9 and TRBJ2-1. The germline V gene has CDR1 SEHNR and CDR2 FQNEAQ (reference sequence). This CDR3 is 15 amino acids long. This CDR3 reads CASSLVLGWSDEQFF.

The rearrangement links TRBV29-1 to TRBJ1-2; TCRdb gives TRBD1 as the D gene, but with no DNA this cannot be confirmed. Per germline, CDR1 SQVTM and CDR2 ANQGSEA. This CDR3 is 15 amino acids long. The CDR3 reads CSASPGQVLRYGYTF.

This rearrangement joins TRBV28 to TRBJ1-5; the TRBD1 assignment by TCRdb is unverifiable without DNA. Per germline, CDR1 MDHEN and CDR2 SYDVKM. There are 15 residues in the CDR3. CDR3 amino acids: CASSPTGDSNQPQHF.

This chain connects TRBV28 to TRBJ2-3; TCRdb returns TRBD1, unconfirmable since there is no DNA. Germline-derived CDR1 and CDR2 are MDHEN and SYDVKM. CDR3 size: 14 residues. CDR3 in amino acids: CASRTDRGPDTQYF.

The genes are TRBV28 and TRBJ1-6; no DNA is available, so the TRBD1 call from TCRdb remains unchecked. Germline V CDR1 and CDR2: MDHEN, SYDVKM. The CDR3 covers 14 residues. The CDR3 sequence is CASSYRGQFSPLHF.

The gene calls are TRBV6-2 or TRBV6-3 and TRBJ2-3; TCRdb gives TRBD2 as the D gene, but with no DNA this cannot be confirmed. This CDR3 region has 15 residues. CDR1 and CDR2 from the germline V gene are MNHEY and SVGEGT. The CDR3 sequence is CASTPAGEVTDTQYF.

This rearrangement joins TRBV20-1 to TRBJ1-1. CDR3 length: 12 residues. Per germline, CDR1 DFQATT and CDR2 SNEGSKA (reference sequence). The CDR3 spells CSADGTPTEAFF.

The chain joins TRBV20-1 to TRBJ2-1; TCRdb proposes TRBD2, but this gene call is untestable without DNA. The V gene's germline CDR1 is DFQATT and CDR2 SNEGSKA (reference sequence). This CDR3 has 14 amino acids. CDR3 region: CSAVSGRDYNEQFF.

This chain links TRBV29-1 with TRBJ2-6; with no DNA, the TCRdb D assignment of TRBD1 cannot be verified. CDR3 length: 15 residues. Germline-derived CDR1 and CDR2 are SQVTM and ANQGSEA. Here the CDR3 reads CSVEDRASGANVLTF.

This clonotype is identified as medium-sized (0.01 to 0.1%) from frequency. The chain links TRBV7-2 to TRBJ1-2; the TRBD1 assignment by TCRdb is unverifiable without DNA. Germline CDR1 reads SGHTA; CDR2 reads FQGNSA. The length of the CDR3 is 14 residues. CDR3 region: CASSGTGVINGYTF.